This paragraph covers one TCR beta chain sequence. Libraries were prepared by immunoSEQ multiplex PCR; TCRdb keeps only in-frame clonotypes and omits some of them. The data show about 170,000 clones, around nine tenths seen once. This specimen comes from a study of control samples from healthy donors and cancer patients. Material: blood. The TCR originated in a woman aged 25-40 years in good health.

CDR3 DNA: TGTGCCAGCAGCCGGACAGGGGAGGCAGATACGCAGTATTTT. Translation: CASSRTGEADTQYF. V is TRBV11-3 and J is TRBJ2-3; 9 bases line up with TRBD1. The germline CDR1 and CDR2 sequences are SGHNT and YENEEA. With V trimmed by 5 bases and J by 4 bases, 4 bases remained unmatched. This CDR3 is built from 14 residues.